The 17 T cell receptor beta chains in this list originate from one sample, sequenced in a study of beta chain features in type 1 diabetes. Their recognized antigens are unknown. Sequenced material consisted of expressed TCRB transcripts (all of the isolated RNA was reverse transcribed). This table comes from immunoSEQ multiplex PCR, and its TCRdb copy is limited to in-frame clones, with some not included. The sample contains around 600,000 clones, around an eighth of which appear only once. Study-level findings and limits: TCRB CDR3s from Type 1 diabetes patients were moderately but significantly shorter in all four CD4+ subsets.

Sequencing input: naive CD4+ T cells from blood. All receptors come from a man in his thirties or forties with type 1 diabetes.

Note on this clone: The sample carries other DNA sequences with the same CDR3. J is TRBJ1-6 and V is TRBV9; weak D call: TRBD1 (6 bases). CDR1 is SGDLS and CDR2 is YYNGEE in the germline V gene. CDR3 length: 14 residues. Trimming pared 0 bases from V and 7 bases from J, leaving 8 bases between. The CDR3 coding sequence is TGTGCCAGCAGCGTAGGGACAGAGAATTCACCCCTCCACTTT. This gives the protein CASSVGTENSPLHF.

This clone showed up just a few times. V is TRBV7-2 and J is TRBJ2-7; D not resolved. This CDR3 is built from 14 residues. Germline V gives CDR1 SGHTA, CDR2 FQGNSA. Trimming stripped 6 bases from V and 0 bases from J, with 12 bases between. The chain's CDR3 is CASSSRTASYEQYF. The CDR3, as DNA: TGTGCCAGCAGTTCCCGGACGGCCTCCTACGAGCAGTACTTC.

V usage is TRBV19 and J usage is TRBJ2-3, with D possibly matching TRBD2 (6 bases). The CDR3 is 12 amino acids. Germline CDR1 reads LNHDA; CDR2 reads SQIVND (reference sequence). V was shortened by 5 bases and J by 8 bases, with 11 bases between the two germline ends. CDR3 nucleotides: TGTGCCAGTAGTTCCGGGGGATTTACGCAGTATTTT. Translation gives CASSSGGFTQYF.

This rearrangement joins TRBV7-2 to TRBJ2-2, with 7 bases identical to TRBD2. After removal of 2 bases from V and 6 bases from J, the junction contained 6 bases not matched to a gene. Germline-derived CDR1 and CDR2 are SGHTA and FQGNSA. CDR3 length equals 15 residues. The chain's CDR3 is CASSLSGALSGELFF. CDR3 sequence (DNA): TGTGCCAGCAGCTTAAGCGGGGCCCTGTCCGGGGAGCTGTTTTTT.

The chain employs TRBV29-1 and TRBJ2-5, with D perhaps TRBD2 (6 bases). The end of the DNA fits TRBJ2-7 better, so the J call may be wrong. Germline V lookup: CDR1 SQVTM, CDR2 ANQGSEA. This CDR3 region has 13 residues. The CDR3 coding sequence is TGCAGCGTCCTGGGACTGGGCTCCTACGAGCAGTACTTC. This gives the protein CSVLGLGSYEQYF.

This clone was detected only a few times. The chain has TRBV5-1 and TRBJ2-4; 9 bases align to TRBD2. V gave up 6 bases and J gave up 7 bases; unmatched junction bases: 11. The CDR3 is 15 amino acids. Germline CDR1 and CDR2: SGHRS and YFSETQ. CDR3 coding DNA: TGCGCCAGCAACCCGGGGACTAGCCAGGGGAACATTCAGTACTTC. Its protein product is CASNPGTSQGNIQYF.

The chain uses TRBV2 and TRBJ1-4; D is uncertain. Germline V gene data show CDR1 as SNHLY and CDR2 as FYNNEI. The V end lost 11 bases, the J end lost 8 bases, and 18 bases lay between the germline ends. This CDR3 has 13 amino acids. The DNA of the CDR3 is TGTGCCGGATCAGGCACGGTTTGGGAAAAACTGTTTTTT. Protein product: CAGSGTVWEKLFF.

V is TRBV5-1 and J is TRBJ2-5, with D perhaps matching TRBD2 (6 bases). This CDR3 contains 16 residues. CDR1 and CDR2 from the germline V gene are SGHRS and YFSETQ. Deletions cut 3 bases from V and 2 bases from J, with 17 bases between. The CDR3 region is CASSSTVPGAQETQYF. The DNA for the CDR3 is TGCGCCAGCAGCTCGACCGTACCGGGAGCTCAAGAGACCCAGTACTTC.

This clone turned up a few times. The chain joins TRBV7-9 to TRBJ2-3, with unresolved D. V lost 1 base to trimming and J lost 2 bases, with 7 bases between them. This CDR3 contains 14 residues. The germline CDR1 and CDR2 sequences are SEHNR and FQNEAQ (reference sequence). CDR3 amino acids: CASSLDVATDTQYF. The DNA of the CDR3 is TGTGCCAGCAGCTTAGATGTTGCCACAGATACGCAGTATTTT.

The V gene is TRBV6-5, the J gene TRBJ2-2, with 7 nucleotides matching TRBD2. The V and J ends lost 8 bases and 6 bases, in that order; junction bases with no gene match: 9. Germline CDR1 is MNHEY and CDR2 is SVGAGI. The CDR3 loop spans 14 amino acids. This CDR3 is CASGRDNVAGELFF. In DNA, the CDR3 is TGTGCCAGCGGGAGGGATAATGTGGCCGGGGAGCTGTTTTTT.

This clone occurred a few times. The V call is TRBV4-1, the J call TRBJ2-6, with 7 nucleotides matching TRBD1. Unmatched junction bases numbered 13, after V lost 3 bases and J lost 2 bases. Germline loops: CDR1 MGHRA, CDR2 YSYEKL. The CDR3 length is 19 residues. CDR3 amino acids: CASSHPLGGALAGANVLTF. The CDR3 DNA reads TGCGCCAGCAGCCATCCACTAGGGGGCGCTTTAGCTGGGGCCAACGTCCTGACTTTC.

The chain carries TRBV28 and TRBJ2-3, with unresolved D. Trimming took off 3 bases at V and 0 bases at J, with 13 bases between the two ends. Germline V gene data show CDR1 as MDHEN and CDR2 as SYDVKM. The CDR3 runs 16 residues. The CDR3 region has the DNA TGTGCCAGCAGTTTGGACCCCTTGGACAGCACAGATACGCAGTATTTT. Amino acid sequence: CASSLDPLDSTDTQYF. Full variable domain (rest looked up from reference TRBV28 and TRBJ2-3): DVKVTQSSRYLVKRTGEKVFLECVQDMDHENMFWYRQDPGLGLRLIYFSYDVKMKEKGDIPEGYSVSREKKERFSLILESASTNQTSMYLCASSLDPLDSTDTQYFGPGTRLTVL.

A few counts support this clone. The chain has TRBV18 and TRBJ1-3; D is undetermined. This CDR3 has 16 amino acids. V dropped 0 bases and J dropped 12 bases, with 21 bases sitting between them. Germline V gene data show CDR1 as KGHSH and CDR2 as LQKENI. This chain's CDR3 is CASSPPTEVVLRDIYF. The CDR3 DNA follows: TGTGCCAGCTCACCACCGACGGAGGTGGTGCTTCGAGACATATATTTT.

Written as DNA, the CDR3 is TGTGCCAGCACTGACAGGGGGGAGACCCAGTACTTC. This encodes CASTDRGETQYF. This chain links TRBV28 with TRBJ2-5; 9 nucleotides align to TRBD1. Germline V gene data show CDR1 as MDHEN and CDR2 as SYDVKM. CDR3 length: 12 amino acids. With V trimmed by 7 bases and J by 5 bases, 2 bases remained unmatched.

The gene calls are TRBV7-2 and TRBJ1-2; tentative D call: TRBD1 (5 bases). Trimming took off 0 bases at V and 5 bases at J, with 10 bases between the two ends. Germline CDR1 is SGHTA and CDR2 is FQGNSA. This CDR3 contains 14 residues. This CDR3 reads CASSLAPEGYGYTF. CDR3 in DNA: TGTGCCAGCAGCTTAGCCCCGGAGGGGTATGGCTACACCTTC.

V gene TRBV7-2 combines with J gene TRBJ1-4, with D perhaps TRBD1 (5 bases). The CDR3 consists of 12 residues. The germline V and J ends were trimmed by 6 bases and 8 bases, with 10 bases remaining between them. CDR1 and CDR2 (germline): SGHTA, FQGNSA. CDR3 residues: CASSLRGEKLFF. The CDR3 region has the DNA TGTGCCAGCAGTTTAAGGGGAGAAAAACTGTTTTTT.

This clone has only a few counts. The rearrangement links TRBV7-9 to TRBJ2-6, with D uncertain. The CDR3 extends over 14 amino acids. Germline CDR1 is SEHNR and CDR2 is FQNEAQ (reference sequence). V was shortened by 2 bases and J by 4 bases, with 6 bases between the two germline ends. This CDR3 is CASSLSSGANVLTF. The DNA for the CDR3 is TGTGCCAGCAGCTTAAGCTCCGGGGCCAACGTCCTGACTTTC.